The 22 T cell receptor beta chains presented below share a single source sample, sequenced in a study of blood T cell repertoires in COVID-19. TCRdb's copy holds only in-frame clones and misses some; the assay was immunoSEQ multiplex PCR. The sample holds approximately 350,000 clones, roughly 90% seen once. Sample: PBMCs or T cells enriched from blood (not recorded which). The receptors originated from a woman younger than 45 who had recovered from COVID-19.

The chain carries TRBV12-3 or TRBV12-4 and TRBJ2-1, with D possibly matching TRBD1 (8 bases). V lost 6 bases to trimming and J lost 10 bases, with 13 bases between them. This CDR3 has 12 amino acids. CDR3 amino acids: CASRGRDREQFF. CDR3 DNA sequence: TGTGCCAGCAGAGGGAGGGACAGGGAGCAGTTCTTC.

The rearrangement uses TRBV10-3 and TRBJ1-2; 10 positions match TRBD1. The V gene end was trimmed by 0 bases and the J gene end by 3 bases; junction bases not matched to a gene: 10. There are 18 residues in the CDR3. Germline V gene data show CDR1 as ENHRY and CDR2 as SYGVKD. The CDR3 loop reads CAISESKRTGGLDYGYTF. DNA for the CDR3: TGTGCCATCAGTGAGTCCAAAAGGACAGGGGGTCTCGACTATGGCTACACCTTC.

Details on this clone: Relative to the germline gene, one junction end is altered; a read error may explain this. V is TRBV5-1 and J is TRBJ2-7; 10 bases are a match to TRBD1. Germline V gene lookup returns CDR1 SGHRS and CDR2 YFSETQ. The CDR3 has 14 amino acids. CDR3 nucleotide sequence: TGCGCCAGCAGCCGGGGACAGGGGTCCTCCGAGCAGTACTTC. Its protein product is CASSRGQGSSEQYF.

The chain has TRBV2 and TRBJ2-7, with 8 positions matching TRBD2. CDR3 size: 14 residues. Looked up from germline, CDR1 is SNHLY and CDR2 is FYNNEI. J was trimmed by 3 bases and V by 4 bases; bases with no gene match: 5. The CDR3 DNA sequence: TGTGCCAGCAGTGTCGCGACTAGCGACTACGAGCAGTACTTC. This gives the protein CASSVATSDYEQYF.

This chain uses TRBV21-1 with TRBJ2-2; the DNA was not compared with TRBD2, the D call given in the table. TRBV21-1 corresponds to a pseudogene. The CDR3 covers 18 residues. CDR3 residues: CASSKAPLGSCNTGELFF. CDR3 DNA sequence: TGTGCCAGCAGCAAAGCCCCTCTCGGTAGCTGCAACACCGGGGAGCTGTTTTTT.

The rearrangement joins TRBV7-8 to TRBJ2-5, with D possibly being TRBD2 (5 bases). The V end was cut by 2 bases, the J end by 0 bases, with 13 bases between. Germline V gene sequence: CDR1 SGHVS, CDR2 FQNEAQ. This CDR3 is built from 16 residues. The CDR3 loop is CASSLTASPYQETQYF. DNA of the CDR3: TGTGCCAGCAGCTTAACGGCTAGCCCGTACCAAGAGACCCAGTACTTC.

This clone was seen once. This CDR3 is CASRPGQAYEQYF. The CDR3 nucleotides read TGTGCCAGCAGGCCGGGACAGGCTTACGAGCAGTACTTC. The chain has TRBV12-3 or TRBV12-4 and TRBJ2-7; 8 bases align to TRBD1. Trimming removed 6 bases from V and 4 bases from J; junction bases left unmatched: 5. This CDR3 is 13 amino acids long.

This sequence joins TRBV5-4 and TRBJ2-2; D is perhaps TRBD1 (6 bases). Germline V gives CDR1 SGHNT, CDR2 YYREEE (reference sequence). The CDR3 spans 16 residues. V shed 4 bases and J shed 0 bases, with 13 bases lying between them. CDR3: CASSPSGTTNTGELFF. Here the CDR3 DNA reads TGTGCCAGCAGCCCATCCGGGACAACGAACACCGGGGAGCTGTTTTTT.

This rearrangement joins TRBV5-6 to TRBJ1-1; 9 bases fit TRBD1. The trim removed 4 bases at V and 0 bases at J, leaving 10 bases unmatched. The CDR3 is made up of 17 amino acids. Germline V gives CDR1 SGHDT, CDR2 YYEEEE. CDR3 amino acids: CASSTGQGWGMNTEAFF. The DNA of the CDR3 is TGTGCCAGCAGCACGGGACAGGGTTGGGGAATGAACACTGAAGCTTTCTTT.

The V call is TRBV24-1, the J call TRBJ2-2, with TRBD1 matching over 9 bases. This CDR3 comprises 16 residues. CDR1 is KGHDR and CDR2 is SFDVKD in the germline V gene. V lost 5 bases to trimming and J lost 3 bases; unmatched junction nucleotides: 6. The CDR3 nucleotides read TGTGCCACCAGTGGGGGACAGGGAGGGGACACCGGGGAGCTGTTTTTT. Its protein product is CATSGGQGGDTGELFF.

This clone has a single count. V gene TRBV5-1 combines with J gene TRBJ2-5; perhaps TRBD2 as D (6 bases). The V gene's germline CDR1 is SGHRS and CDR2 YFSETQ. With 4 bases removed from V and 2 bases from J, the gap between germline ends came to 12 bases. The CDR3 spans 14 residues. In DNA form, the CDR3 reads TGCGCCAGCAGCGGTGGGGGGTTTCAAGAGACCCAGTACTTC. Amino acids: CASSGGGFQETQYF.

V and J are TRBV18 and TRBJ1-2; TRBD1 agrees at 9 bases. The V segment lost 2 bases and the J segment 1 base; nucleotides outside the gene matches: 5. The CDR3 loop spans 16 amino acids. Germline V gene lookup returns CDR1 KGHSH and CDR2 LQKENI. This chain's CDR3 is CASSPMRTGDNYGYTF. CDR3 in DNA: TGTGCCAGCTCACCAATGAGGACAGGGGATAACTATGGCTACACCTTC.

This sequence joins TRBV5-1 and TRBJ1-3; a possible D gene is TRBD1 (6 bases). Trimming took 0 bases from V and 2 from J, leaving 9 bases between them. This CDR3 is 15 amino acids long. Looked up from germline, CDR1 is SGHRS and CDR2 is YFSETQ. In DNA, the CDR3 is TGCGCCAGCAGCTTGGTCCAGGGGACTGGAAACACCATATATTTT. This gives the protein CASSLVQGTGNTIYF.

About this clone itself: Other DNA sequences in this sample translate to the same CDR3. The chain has TRBV12-3 or TRBV12-4 and TRBJ1-2, with D possibly being TRBD1 (6 bases). CDR3 size: 13 residues. V was clipped by 6 bases and J by 4 bases, with 12 bases between them. CDR3 nucleotides: TGTGCCAGCAGCCTCCAGGGGACCTATGGCTACACCTTC. This sequence encodes CASSLQGTYGYTF.

The chain carries TRBV5-5 and TRBJ2-7, with D possibly matching TRBD1 (5 bases). The length of the CDR3 is 15 residues. V gave up 4 bases and J gave up 2 bases, with 16 bases separating them. Germline V gene sequence: CDR1 SGHKS, CDR2 YYEKEE (reference sequence). In DNA form, the CDR3 reads TGTGCCAGCAGCCTTCCGTGGACACCGCCCTACGAGCAGTACTTC. It specifies CASSLPWTPPYEQYF.

V gene TRBV5-6 combines with J gene TRBJ2-1; D not certain. Germline loops: CDR1 SGHDT, CDR2 YYEEEE. CDR3 length: 13 residues. Trimming took off 2 bases at V and 6 bases at J, with 9 bases between the two ends. DNA of the CDR3: TGTGCCAGCAGCTTATCCTCGGGCAATGAGCAGTTCTTC. This sequence encodes CASSLSSGNEQFF.

The chain joins TRBV15 to TRBJ2-3; tentatively, D is TRBD2 (6 bases). The germline V gene has CDR1 LNHNV and CDR2 YYDKDF (reference sequence). CDR3 size: 17 residues. V lost 0 bases and J lost 0, with 13 bases in between. The CDR3: CATSRDAAGSSTDTQYF. CDR3 sequence (DNA): TGTGCCACCAGCAGAGATGCGGCGGGGAGTAGCACAGATACGCAGTATTTT.

This clone has a single count. The chain is built from TRBV6-6 and TRBJ2-7; 7 nucleotides match TRBD1. The CDR3 length is 15 residues. Germline values: CDR1 MNHNY, CDR2 SVGAGI (reference sequence). V lost 0 bases to trimming and J lost 4 bases; unmatched junction nucleotides: 6. CDR3 sequence reads: CASSYSGTEGYEQYF. The CDR3 coding sequence is TGTGCCAGCAGTTACTCCGGGACAGAAGGGTACGAGCAGTACTTC.

The V and J genes are TRBV2 and TRBJ1-1, with 7 bases aligning to TRBD1. The ends lost 6 bases at V and 4 bases at J; junction bases unmatched: 5. Germline V CDR1 and CDR2: SNHLY, FYNNEI. This CDR3 has 13 residues. CDR3 residues: CASRRQGSTEAFF. In DNA, the CDR3 is TGTGCCAGCAGGAGACAGGGTAGCACTGAAGCTTTCTTT.

The J gene is TRBJ1-2, the V gene TRBV4-1; 7 bases are a match to TRBD1. The CDR3 is 15 residues long. V trimming: 4 bases; J trimming: 7 bases; junction bases outside the gene matches: 12. Germline CDR1 reads MGHRA; CDR2 reads YSYEKL. CDR3 region: CASSPSDRVLGGYTF. CDR3 coding DNA: TGCGCCAGCAGCCCATCTGACAGGGTCCTCGGTGGCTACACCTTC.

This clone appeared once. The chain uses TRBV7-3 and TRBJ2-3, with D possibly matching TRBD1 (6 bases). Deletions cut 6 bases from V and 0 bases from J, with 10 bases between. The CDR3 spans 14 residues. Germline V lookup: CDR1 SGHTA, CDR2 FQGTGA. The CDR3 region is CASSSQGSTDTQYF. The CDR3 bases are TGTGCCAGCAGTTCTCAGGGGAGCACAGATACGCAGTATTTT.

This chain links TRBV14 with TRBJ1-6; D unclear. Trimming removed 0 bases at V and 6 bases at J, with 9 bases between. In germline, CDR1 is SGHDN, CDR2 FVKESK. The CDR3 has 15 residues. In DNA form, the CDR3 reads TGTGCCAGCAGCCAAGACATGAACTCTAATTCACCCCTCCACTTT. Its translation: CASSQDMNSNSPLHF.